This T cell receptor (beta chain) emerged from a study of CD8 T cells in ankylosing spondylitis. One entry per CDR3 protein results from TCRdb running MiXCR on the 5' RACE reads. Among around 140,000 distinct CDR3 sequences listed, about an eighth were seen once. This CDR3 is 16 amino acids long. Trimming left V 0 bases short and J 7 bases short, with 19 bases between. Germline V gives CDR1 MGHRA, CDR2 YSYEKL. Material: blood, either unsorted or a sorted T cell fraction (not recorded which). The receptor comes from a female donor with ankylosing spondylitis or in good health (not recorded which). This chain joins TRBV4-1 and TRBJ2-7; D might be TRBD2 (7 bases). CDR3 DNA sequence: TGCGCCAGCAGCCAAGATGCGGGGGCTAGCCTGTGGGAGCAGTACTTC. It encodes CASSQDAGASLWEQYF.